The 6 T cell receptor beta chains reported below all come from one sample, sequenced in a study of blood T cell repertoires in COVID-19. Assay: immunoSEQ multiplex PCR; the TCRdb copy retains only in-frame clones and omits some. In the table there are around 50,000 clones, 80% to 90% of which are singletons. The source material was peripheral blood. The source is a man between 60 and 75 years old with acute or convalescent COVID-19.

The rearrangement joins TRBV3-1 (or the pseudogene TRBV3-2) to TRBJ2-2, with D maybe TRBD2 (6 bases). CDR1 LGHDT and CDR2 YNNKEL come from the germline V gene (reference sequence). The CDR3 spans 19 residues. Deletions cut 1 base from V and 9 bases from J, with 27 bases between. This CDR3 reads CASSQGRAHLNSGVWELFF. Here the CDR3 DNA reads TGTGCCAGCAGCCAAGGGAGGGCACACCTAAATTCCGGGGTTTGGGAGCTGTTTTTT.

The gene calls are TRBV7-2 and TRBJ2-7; 7 positions match TRBD1. The CDR3 runs to 14 residues. Germline values: CDR1 SGHTA, CDR2 FQGNSA. V shed 4 bases, J shed 1 base, and the junction held 4 bases outside the gene matches. CDR3 DNA: TGTGCCAGCAGCTGGACAGGATCGTCCTACGAGCAGTACTTC. Translated: CASSWTGSSYEQYF.

The chain carries TRBV11-3 and TRBJ2-7; D remains unclear. The CDR3 is 13 amino acids. V lost 5 bases and J 3 bases, leaving 11 bases between the germline ends. Germline V gene sequence: CDR1 SGHNT, CDR2 YENEEA. CDR3 in DNA: TGTGCCAGCAGCAACGGGTTCATCTACGAGCAGTACTTC. It encodes CASSNGFIYEQYF.

The chain is built from TRBV6-5 and TRBJ2-1; TRBD1 aligns across 9 bases. In germline, CDR1 is MNHEY, CDR2 SVGAGI. The trim removed 2 bases at V and 4 bases at J, leaving 3 bases unmatched. This CDR3 is 15 amino acids long. CDR3 amino acids: CASSYVGTGYNEQFF. DNA of the CDR3: TGTGCCAGCAGTTACGTAGGGACAGGGTACAATGAGCAGTTCTTC.

This sequence joins TRBV5-1 and TRBJ2-6, with D maybe TRBD2 (7 bases). The CDR3 is 15 amino acids. The germline gives CDR1 SGHRS, CDR2 YFSETQ. The V and J ends lost 7 bases and 2 bases respectively, with 13 bases between them. The CDR3 DNA is TGCGCCAGCGAGGGGGGGATCACTGGGGCCAACGTCCTGACTTTC. It translates to CASEGGITGANVLTF.

V is TRBV28 and J is TRBJ2-7, with D perhaps matching TRBD2 (6 bases). V was pared by 8 bases and J by 3 bases, with 11 bases between. This CDR3 comprises 12 residues. Looked up from germline, CDR1 is MDHEN and CDR2 is SYDVKM. In nucleotides, the CDR3 is TGTGCCAGCGGGACTCCGATCTACGAGCAGTACTTC. This gives the protein CASGTPIYEQYF.